This record concerns one T cell receptor (beta chain) sequence. Its antigen is unknown. No qualities accompany the bases; no much larger clone lies one base away. The donors were some 39 Caucasian individuals from Russia, aged about 6 to 95 years, who were systemically healthy. Approximately 9 milliliters of peripheral blood were collected from each donor into EDTA-treated Vacutainer tubes. Ficoll-Paque density-gradient centrifugation was used to isolate PBMCs, with at least 6.5 million per sample. Total RNA, at least 6 micrograms per sample, was extracted from PBMCs with Trizol reagent. For every donor, flow cytometry on a PBMC aliquot measured the percentage of naive CD45RAhigh/CD27high T cells. The sample comes from a study of blood T cells in healthy people across ages (dated by TCRdb to 2014 to 2015). Describing the broader study: In model experiments, template switching captured about one uniquely barcoded TCR beta cDNA molecule for every two T cells. To track age-related changes in TCR beta repertoire diversity, the study relied on deep sequencing normalized with unique cDNA molecular identifiers. The donors were split into four age groups: young (average 16 years), middle-aged (39), aged (62) and long-lived (approximately 80). Donors of different ages were randomly distributed across sequencing lanes to avoid experimental bias. Using the same blood draw, the study looked at two additional independent replicas of 1 million unique cDNA reads for two donors, one aged 18 to 29 and the other aged 80 or older. Study-wide conclusions, independent of this receptor: The CMV infection status of donors was not known, potentially confounding age-related changes in expanded clonotypes. Total diversity estimates from one million sequenced T cells were considered lower bounds and underestimates. The long-lived group showed more naive CD4+ T cells, fewer expanded clones and increased TCR diversity than the aged group, suggesting age selection. A strong correlation was found between observed TCR beta diversity and the percentage of naive T cells measured by flow cytometry. Conclusive comparison of naive and antigen-experienced compartments was prevented by the profiling of bulk unsorted PBMCs. As age increased, observed TCR beta diversity per million T cells dropped in a roughly linear way, and a significant reduction was already evident by age about 36.

Library generation was performed with 5' RACE. These reads were obtained on an Illumina HiSeq 2500. The second PCR ran for about 7 to 11 cycles and used a J-beta primer mix along with a sample-barcoded 5' primer. A unique molecular identifier was introduced onto each TCR beta cDNA molecule by a template-switch 5' adaptor carrying 12 random nucleotides. Each sample yielded at least 3 million CDR3-containing paired-end reads. The Mint cDNA synthesis kit, primed by a TRBC-specific oligonucleotide, was used to synthesize first-strand cDNA from all RNA. All cDNA was treated with uracil-DNA glycosylase and then went through a first 18-cycle PCR with the universal primers M1SS and BC2_uni_R. Per the source publication's procedure: For normalization, 1 million high-quality reads, each with a distinct molecular identifier, were randomly selected from each sample. Instead of being binned into consensus sequences, reads that shared molecular identifiers were thrown out. MiTCR, with a Q25 quality threshold and the strictest error-elimination algorithm, was used for CDR3 identification, clonotype clustering and error correction. A nonparametric unseen species model with Euler transformation was used to estimate lower-bound total TCR beta diversity. TCRdb handled the public reads itself, with Q25 trimming in fastp and clone calling in MiXCR, and kept productive beta chains. Records with the same CDR3 protein are collapsed into one entry carrying the most frequent genes and DNA. The V and J calls were not made by the authors but by TCRdb's processing. The sample table shows 1,500,000 or so distinct CDR3 sequences, and around 59% are seen once. Of the sample, roughly 6.3% falls within the top ten clones.

The CDR3 measures 12 amino acids from cysteine to phenylalanine. Of all the DNA, just the CDR3 is kept, 36 bases in frame from base 1. V is shortened by 7 bases, J by 3 bases, and the region joining them spans 10 bases. CDR1 and CDR2 were assigned from the germline V gene as MNHEY and SVGAGI. The chain is encoded by TRBV6-5 joined to TRBJ2-7; the D gene assignment is ambiguous. Sequencing was performed on blood. The TCR was taken from a man between 18 and 35 years old in good health. At the DNA level, the sequence is TGTGCCAGCACCACCGGCGACTACGAGCAGTACTTC. This codes for CASTTGDYEQYF.